These 10 T cell receptor beta chains share one sample of origin, sequenced in a study of blood T cells in healthy people across ages. Next came a second PCR, run for about 7 to 12 cycles, which used a sample-barcoded 5' primer along with a J-beta primer mix. One entry per CDR3 protein results from TCRdb running MiXCR on the 5' RACE reads. The repertoire has 790,000 or so distinct CDR3 sequences, about 61% of them found once; the top ten carry around 24%. Specimen: blood. These TCRs come from a middle-aged man in good health.

The CDR3 loop reads CASSFKGTYEQYF. DNA for the CDR3: TGTGCCAGCAGTTTTAAGGGGACCTACGAGCAGTACTTC. The V gene is TRBV6-2 or TRBV6-3, the J gene TRBJ2-7; D might be TRBD1 (5 bases). The CDR3 runs 13 residues. Trimming pared 4 bases from V and 2 bases from J, leaving 9 bases between. Germline CDR1 and CDR2: MNHEY and SVGEGT.

Only a few counts were recorded for this clonotype. The chain employs TRBV6-2 or TRBV6-3 and TRBJ2-7; 11 nucleotides agree with TRBD2. Germline CDR1 and CDR2: MNHEY and SVGEGT. Trimming removed 5 bases from V and 2 bases from J; junction bases left unmatched: 14. The CDR3 contains 18 residues. The CDR3 DNA is TGTGCCAGCAGTGTCCCCCTGGGGCTAGCGGGGGGCACCTACGAGCAGTACTTC. Translated, it gives CASSVPLGLAGGTYEQYF.

This sequence joins TRBV28 and TRBJ2-6; maybe TRBD2 (5 bases). V was trimmed by 2 bases and J by 2 bases, leaving 7 bases between them. The CDR3 spans 15 residues. The germline gives CDR1 MDHEN, CDR2 SYDVKM. This CDR3 reads CASSLAGTGANVLTF. CDR3 bases: TGTGCCAGCAGTTTAGCCGGGACTGGGGCCAACGTCCTGACTTTC.

This chain joins TRBV20-1 and TRBJ2-1; D is possibly TRBD2 (6 bases). Looked up from germline, CDR1 is DFQATT and CDR2 is SNEGSKA (reference sequence). Deletions cut 5 bases from V and 8 bases from J, with 19 bases between. CDR3 size: 14 residues. CDR3 DNA: TGCAGTGCTCCCGGGAGTTCGAGAGGCGATGAGCAGTTCTTC. Protein product: CSAPGSSRGDEQFF.

This clonotype was picked up one time. The genes are TRBV27 and TRBJ1-1; the D gene is possibly TRBD1 (6 bases). V dropped 8 bases and J dropped 5 bases, with 18 bases sitting between them. Germline V CDR1 and CDR2: MNHEY, SMNVEV (reference sequence). The CDR3 has 14 amino acids. The CDR3 protein is CASGTIQGSTEAFF. The CDR3 bases are TGTGCCAGCGGTACGATACAGGGTTCAACTGAAGCTTTCTTT.

This clonotype has more than one count but fewer than ten. The CDR3: CATSDAGQGYTYEQYF. CDR3 nucleotide sequence: TGTGCCACCAGTGATGCCGGACAGGGCTACACCTACGAGCAGTACTTC. V usage is TRBV24-1 and J usage is TRBJ2-7; 8 positions match TRBD1. The CDR3 has 16 amino acids. Germline V CDR1 and CDR2: KGHDR, SFDVKD. The V segment lost 3 bases and the J segment 2 bases; nucleotides outside the gene matches: 8.

The chain employs TRBV6-2 or TRBV6-3 and TRBJ1-2; 8 bases map to TRBD1. Germline loops: CDR1 MNHEY, CDR2 SVGEGT. The length of the CDR3 is 12 residues. J was trimmed by 7 bases and V by 11 bases; bases with no gene match: 9. The CDR3 DNA follows: TGTGCCGCCCGGACAGGGATAGGTGGCTACACCTTC. This codes for CAARTGIGGYTF.

The chain combines TRBV7-2 with TRBJ2-5, with no clear D. V gave up 0 bases and J gave up 5 bases, with 13 bases separating them. CDR1 and CDR2 from the germline V gene are SGHTA and FQGNSA. This CDR3 spans 15 amino acids. The CDR3 spells CASSLARWPRETQYF. The CDR3 bases are TGTGCCAGCAGCTTAGCGCGATGGCCCCGGGAGACCCAGTACTTC.

In this sample, this clonotype turned up a few times. The chain couples TRBV27 to TRBJ1-4; 9 nucleotides match TRBD1. The germline V gene has CDR1 MNHEY and CDR2 SMNVEV (reference sequence). Unmatched junction bases numbered 7, after V lost 2 bases and J lost 12 bases. The CDR3 is 14 amino acids. For the CDR3, the DNA is TGTGCCAGCAGTTTAGGGACAGGGAGAACGGAACTGTTTTTT. Its protein is CASSLGTGRTELFF.

The chain recombines TRBV9 with TRBJ2-7; TRBD2 aligns across 8 bases. The germline V gene encodes CDR1 SGDLS and CDR2 YYNGEE. This CDR3 has 18 residues. V was pared by 0 bases and J by 4 bases, with 15 bases of the junction left unmatched. The DNA of the CDR3 is TGTGCCAGCAGCGTAGGGCGCGGTAGCGGGGCGTCCCATTACGAGCAGTACTTC. This translates into CASSVGRGSGASHYEQYF.